This TCR beta chain was identified during a study of T cells after yellow fever vaccination. This clonotype was detected a few times. TCRdb fed the 5' RACE reads into MiXCR, producing one record per CDR3 protein. In the table there are 300,000 to 350,000 distinct CDR3 sequences, roughly 4.3% of which are singletons. Germline V gene sequence: CDR1 MDHEN, CDR2 SYDVKM. The CDR3 contains 14 residues. The ends were cut back, 8 bases at V and 0 bases at J, with 11 bases in the middle. The chain is built from TRBV28 and TRBJ1-3, with D unresolved. The TCR comes from a man in his late teens or twenties who received the YFV17D yellow fever vaccine. This specimen consisted of PBMCs, obtained 5 days after the yellow fever booster vaccination. The CDR3 DNA sequence: TGTGCCAGCTGGGCGGGCTCCTCTGGAAACACCATATATTTT. It is translated as CASWAGSSGNTIYF.